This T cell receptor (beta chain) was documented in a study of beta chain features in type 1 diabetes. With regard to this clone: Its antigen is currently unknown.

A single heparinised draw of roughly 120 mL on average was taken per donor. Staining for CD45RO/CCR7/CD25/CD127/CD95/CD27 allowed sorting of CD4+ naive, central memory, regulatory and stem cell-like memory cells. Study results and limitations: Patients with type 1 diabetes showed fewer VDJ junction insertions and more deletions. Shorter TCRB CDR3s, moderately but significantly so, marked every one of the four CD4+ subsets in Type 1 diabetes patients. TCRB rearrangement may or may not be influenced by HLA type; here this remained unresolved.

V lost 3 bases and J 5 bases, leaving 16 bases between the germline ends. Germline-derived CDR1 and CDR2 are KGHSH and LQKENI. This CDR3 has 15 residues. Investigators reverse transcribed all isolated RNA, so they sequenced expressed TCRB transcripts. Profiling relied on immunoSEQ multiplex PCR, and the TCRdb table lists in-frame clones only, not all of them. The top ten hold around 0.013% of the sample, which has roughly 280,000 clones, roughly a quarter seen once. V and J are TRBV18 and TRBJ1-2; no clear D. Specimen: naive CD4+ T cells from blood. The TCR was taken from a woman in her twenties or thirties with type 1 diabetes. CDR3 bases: TGTGCCAGCTCACCCAGCCAGATGACTGTTTATGGCTACACCTTC. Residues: CASSPSQMTVYGYTF.